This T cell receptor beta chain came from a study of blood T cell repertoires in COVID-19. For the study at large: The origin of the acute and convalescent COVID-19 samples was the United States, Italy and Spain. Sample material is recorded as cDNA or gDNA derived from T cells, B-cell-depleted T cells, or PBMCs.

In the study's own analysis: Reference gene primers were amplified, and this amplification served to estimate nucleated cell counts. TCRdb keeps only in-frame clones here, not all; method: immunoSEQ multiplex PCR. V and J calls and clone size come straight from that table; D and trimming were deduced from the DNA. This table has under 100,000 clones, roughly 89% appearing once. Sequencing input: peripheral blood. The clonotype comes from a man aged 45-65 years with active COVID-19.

This CDR3 reads CASSPQGFGYGYTF. In DNA form, the CDR3 reads TGTGCCAGCAGCCCTCAGGGGTTCGGCTATGGCTACACCTTC. The V call is TRBV7-9, the J call TRBJ1-2; weak D call: TRBD1 (6 bases). Looked up from germline, CDR1 is SEHNR and CDR2 is FQNEAQ (reference sequence). V lost 5 bases and J 4 bases, leaving 14 bases between the germline ends. This CDR3 contains 14 residues.